This TCR beta chain was identified during a study of radiotherapy plus CTLA-4 blockade in lung cancer. Study background: Under 20% of patients responded objectively, and about 33% achieved disease control.

J was trimmed by 7 bases and V by 6 bases; bases with no gene match: 12. The CDR3 is 16 amino acids. Germline assignment: CDR1 LNHDA and CDR2 SQIVND (reference sequence). General study points: There was expansion of tumor-derived TCR clones in blood after radiotherapy plus ipilimumab.

Focal radiation with ipilimumab CTLA-4 blockade was given to patients with chemo-refractory metastatic non-small-cell lung cancer. Data came from immunoSEQ multiplex PCR; TCRdb stores just in-frame clones and leaves some out. The sample has tens of thousands of clones, over 70% seen once. A remark on this clone: Its antigen remains unknown.

Sequencing was performed on peripheral blood, taken from a patient treated with radiotherapy plus ipilimumab. This receptor was taken from a human donor with non-small cell lung cancer who had stable disease on radiotherapy plus ipilimumab. V usage is TRBV19 and J usage is TRBJ1-6, with 7 positions matching TRBD1. DNA of the CDR3: TGTGCCAGTAGAAAACGGACCGGGACAGAGAATTCACCCCTCCACTTT. Protein sequence: CASRKRTGTENSPLHF.